The source of this T cell receptor beta chain is a study of PD-1 blockade in classical Hodgkin lymphoma. Germline V gene sequence: CDR1 SGDLS, CDR2 YYNGEE. The CDR3 extends over 15 amino acids. Trimming left V 2 bases short and J 7 bases short, with 19 bases between. The repertoire was sequenced with immunoSEQ multiplex PCR; TCRdb's copy has only in-frame clones and lacks some. The sample includes 70,000 to 85,000 clones, approximately 94% of them seen just once. With no exception, relapse followed autologous stem cell transplantation in all patients, and brentuximab vedotin exposure varied. The chain employs TRBV9 and TRBJ2-7, with D possibly being TRBD1 or TRBD2 (6 bases each). Here the sequenced sample was peripheral blood mononuclear cells (PBMCs), taken at baseline. The sequence was obtained from a human donor with classical Hodgkin lymphoma. As DNA, the CDR3 is TGTGCCAGCAGCGTGAGGGGGGAGCCGTCCCAGGAGCAGTACTTC. This codes for CASSVRGEPSQEQYF.